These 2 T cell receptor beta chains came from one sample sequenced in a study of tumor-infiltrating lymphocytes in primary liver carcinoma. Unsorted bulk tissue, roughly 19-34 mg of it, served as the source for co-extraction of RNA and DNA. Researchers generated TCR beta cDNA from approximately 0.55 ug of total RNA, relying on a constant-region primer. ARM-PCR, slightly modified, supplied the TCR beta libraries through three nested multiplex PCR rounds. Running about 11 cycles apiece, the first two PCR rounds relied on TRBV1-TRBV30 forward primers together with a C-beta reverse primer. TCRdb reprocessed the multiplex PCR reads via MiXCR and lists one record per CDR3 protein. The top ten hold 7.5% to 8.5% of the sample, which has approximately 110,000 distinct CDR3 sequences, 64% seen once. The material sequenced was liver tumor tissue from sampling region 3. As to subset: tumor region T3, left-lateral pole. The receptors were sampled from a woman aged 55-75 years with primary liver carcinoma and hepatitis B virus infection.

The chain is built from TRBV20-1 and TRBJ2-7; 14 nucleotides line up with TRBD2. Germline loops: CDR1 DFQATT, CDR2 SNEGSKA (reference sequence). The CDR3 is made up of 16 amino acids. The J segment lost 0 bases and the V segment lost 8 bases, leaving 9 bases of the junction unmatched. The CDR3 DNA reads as TGCAGTACCCGGGAGGGACTAGCGGGAGACTCCTACGAGCAGTACTTC. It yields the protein CSTREGLAGDSYEQYF.

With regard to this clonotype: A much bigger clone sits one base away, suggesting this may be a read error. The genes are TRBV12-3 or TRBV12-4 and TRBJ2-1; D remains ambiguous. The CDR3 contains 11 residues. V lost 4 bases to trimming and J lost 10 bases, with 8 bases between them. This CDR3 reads CASSSSREQFF. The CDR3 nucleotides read TGTGCCAGCAGTTCATCTCGAGAGCAGTTCTTC.